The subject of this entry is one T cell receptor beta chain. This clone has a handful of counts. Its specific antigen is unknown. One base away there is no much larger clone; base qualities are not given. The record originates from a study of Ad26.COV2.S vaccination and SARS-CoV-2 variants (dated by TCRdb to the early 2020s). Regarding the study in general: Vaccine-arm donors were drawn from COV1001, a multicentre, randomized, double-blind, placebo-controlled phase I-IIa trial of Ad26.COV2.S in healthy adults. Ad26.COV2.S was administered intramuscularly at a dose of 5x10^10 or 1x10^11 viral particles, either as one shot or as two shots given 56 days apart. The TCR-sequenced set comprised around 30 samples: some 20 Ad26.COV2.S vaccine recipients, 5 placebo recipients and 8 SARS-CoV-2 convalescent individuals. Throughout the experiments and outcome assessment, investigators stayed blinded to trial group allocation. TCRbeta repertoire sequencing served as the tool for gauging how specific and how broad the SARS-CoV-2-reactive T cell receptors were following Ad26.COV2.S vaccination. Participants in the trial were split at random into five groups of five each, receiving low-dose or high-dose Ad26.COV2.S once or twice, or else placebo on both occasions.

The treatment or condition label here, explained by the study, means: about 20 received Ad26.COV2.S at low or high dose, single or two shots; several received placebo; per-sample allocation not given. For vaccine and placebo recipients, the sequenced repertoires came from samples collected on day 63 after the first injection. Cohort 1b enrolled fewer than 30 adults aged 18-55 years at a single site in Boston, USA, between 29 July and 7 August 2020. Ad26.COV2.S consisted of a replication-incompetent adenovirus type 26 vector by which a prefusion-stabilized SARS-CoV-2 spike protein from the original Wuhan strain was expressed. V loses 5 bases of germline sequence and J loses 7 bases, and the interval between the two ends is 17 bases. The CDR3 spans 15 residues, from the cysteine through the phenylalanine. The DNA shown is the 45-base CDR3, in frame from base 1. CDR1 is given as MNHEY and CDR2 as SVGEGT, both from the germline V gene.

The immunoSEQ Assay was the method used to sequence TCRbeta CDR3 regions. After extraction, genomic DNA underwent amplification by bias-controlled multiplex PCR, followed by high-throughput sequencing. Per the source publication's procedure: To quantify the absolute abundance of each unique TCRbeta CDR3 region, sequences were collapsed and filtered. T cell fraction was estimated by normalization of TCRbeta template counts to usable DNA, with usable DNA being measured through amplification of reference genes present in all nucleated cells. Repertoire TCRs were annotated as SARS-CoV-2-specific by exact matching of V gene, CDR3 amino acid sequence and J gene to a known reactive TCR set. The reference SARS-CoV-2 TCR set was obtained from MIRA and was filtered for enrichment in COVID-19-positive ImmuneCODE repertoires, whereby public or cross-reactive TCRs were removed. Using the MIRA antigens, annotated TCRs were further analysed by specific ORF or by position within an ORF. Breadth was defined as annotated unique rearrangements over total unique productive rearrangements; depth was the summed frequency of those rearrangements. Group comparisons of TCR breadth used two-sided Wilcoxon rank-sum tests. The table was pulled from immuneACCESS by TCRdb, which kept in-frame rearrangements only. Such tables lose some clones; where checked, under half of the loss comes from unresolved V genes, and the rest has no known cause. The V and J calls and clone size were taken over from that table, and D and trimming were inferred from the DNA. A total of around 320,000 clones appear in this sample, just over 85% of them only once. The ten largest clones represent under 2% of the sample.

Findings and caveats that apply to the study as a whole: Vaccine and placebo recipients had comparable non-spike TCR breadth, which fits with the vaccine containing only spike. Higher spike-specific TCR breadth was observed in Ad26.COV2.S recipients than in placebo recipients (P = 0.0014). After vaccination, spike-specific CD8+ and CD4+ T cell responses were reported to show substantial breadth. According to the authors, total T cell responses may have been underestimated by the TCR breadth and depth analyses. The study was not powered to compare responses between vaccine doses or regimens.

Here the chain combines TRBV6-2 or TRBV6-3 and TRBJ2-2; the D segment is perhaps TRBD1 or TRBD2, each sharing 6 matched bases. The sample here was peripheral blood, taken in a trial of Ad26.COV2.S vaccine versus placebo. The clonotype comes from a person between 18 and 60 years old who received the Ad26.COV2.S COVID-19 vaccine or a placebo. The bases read TGTGCCAGCAGTCCGGGAAGGGGGAGGAGCGGGGAGCTGTTTTTT. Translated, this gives CASSPGRGRSGELFF.